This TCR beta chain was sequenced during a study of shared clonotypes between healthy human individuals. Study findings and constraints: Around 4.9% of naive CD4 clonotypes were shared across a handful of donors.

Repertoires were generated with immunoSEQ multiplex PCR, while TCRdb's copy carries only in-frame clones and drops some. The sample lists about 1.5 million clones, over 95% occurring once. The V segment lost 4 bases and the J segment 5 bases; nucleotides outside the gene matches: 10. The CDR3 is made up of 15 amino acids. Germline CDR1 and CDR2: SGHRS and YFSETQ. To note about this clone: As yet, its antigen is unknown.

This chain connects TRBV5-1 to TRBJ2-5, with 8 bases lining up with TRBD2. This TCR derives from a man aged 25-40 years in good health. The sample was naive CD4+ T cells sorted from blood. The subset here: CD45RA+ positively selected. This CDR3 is CASSPLREGPETQYF. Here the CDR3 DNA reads TGCGCCAGCAGCCCCCTTCGGGAGGGCCCGGAGACCCAGTACTTC.